This T cell receptor (beta chain) was obtained from a study of a mutant IDH1 vaccine in newly diagnosed glioma (dated by TCRdb to the early 2020s). Regarding the study in general: Vaccination was initiated 4-6 weeks after radiotherapy alone, or concurrently with temozolomide cycles in the chemotherapy-containing groups. Of the approximately 30 treated patients, about 62% were male and 37.5% were female, and the mean age was 40.4 years. Before enrollment, patients had received standard therapy of radiotherapy alone, temozolomide alone, or radiochemotherapy with temozolomide; most received the combination. Visit V12 was the week-35 safety follow-up and visit V13 was the week-47 end of study. Peripheral blood was collected at six visits: V03 (baseline), V05, V07, V10, V12 and V13. Longitudinal TCRB deep sequencing was performed for about 25 treated patients wherever samples were available for exploratory analyses. General findings and caveats noted by the study authors: No apparent relationship was observed between pseudoprogression and alterations in the top peripheral T cell clonotypes detected by TCRB sequencing. Immune responses induced by the vaccine were seen in roughly 95% of patients across multiple MHC alleles. The authors stated that sample limitations prevented analyses of patient blood samples from being reproduced. Selection of PBMC samples for TCRB deep sequencing was based on availability.

The junction shows trimming of 7 bases on V and 2 bases on J, and the gene matches do not reach 11 bases of it. From a lookup of the germline V gene (reference sequence), CDR1 and CDR2 are SEHNR and FQNEAQ. The CDR3 sequence holds 16 residues, the cysteine and phenylalanine included. The retained sequence is limited to the CDR3, 48 bases, with the frame set at the first base. The library was produced with the immunoSEQ multiplex PCR assay. Rearranged TCR beta chain sequences were amplified using the hsTCRB Kit according to the manufacturer's protocol. Sequencing of TCRB libraries was carried out on an Illumina MiSeq. Per the original workflow: The proprietary platform of the kit vendor was used for demultiplexing, trimming and gene mapping. What TCRdb holds here is the immuneACCESS table cut down to in-frame rearrangements. Part of the clones is not present; checked against another copy, under half of the missing clones reflect an unresolved V gene, and the others are unexplained. V, J and clone size are those of that table, while D and trimming were read from the DNA. The sample table lists over 30,000 clones, about 83% of them with a count of one. Around 12% of the sample lies in the top ten.

Of note for this clone: Its antigen is not yet known. No base qualities exist here, and no much larger clone lies one base off it.

The label giving this sample's time point can be read as: week 47, end of study. A 20-mer mutant IDH1 peptide at 300 micrograms in Montanide made up each vaccine dose, which was injected subcutaneously together with topical imiquimod. Patients were given eight vaccinations, in weeks 1, 3, 5, 7, 11, 15, 19 and 23, which matched visits V03 through V10. Donors had newly diagnosed WHO grade 3 or 4 IDH1-mutant astrocytomas with loss of nuclear ATRX. The samples were drawn from NOA16, a multicentre, single-arm, open-label phase I trial in Germany that tested a mutant IDH1 peptide vaccine in humans for the first time. Genomic DNA for TCRB sequencing was extracted from EDTA blood using the DNeasy Blood and Tissue Kit.

This sequence was found in a woman in her 30s with glioma. The sequence is built from TRBV7-9 and TRBJ1-5, and TRBD1 aligns with 7 junction nucleotides. Sequenced here: PBMCs, sampled from a glioma patient whose treatment included an IDH1 peptide vaccine. The DNA sequence reads TGTGCCAGCACTACCGGTGTAGGGGGCGGCAATCAGCCCCAGCATTTT. Its coded protein is CASTTGVGGGNQPQHF.